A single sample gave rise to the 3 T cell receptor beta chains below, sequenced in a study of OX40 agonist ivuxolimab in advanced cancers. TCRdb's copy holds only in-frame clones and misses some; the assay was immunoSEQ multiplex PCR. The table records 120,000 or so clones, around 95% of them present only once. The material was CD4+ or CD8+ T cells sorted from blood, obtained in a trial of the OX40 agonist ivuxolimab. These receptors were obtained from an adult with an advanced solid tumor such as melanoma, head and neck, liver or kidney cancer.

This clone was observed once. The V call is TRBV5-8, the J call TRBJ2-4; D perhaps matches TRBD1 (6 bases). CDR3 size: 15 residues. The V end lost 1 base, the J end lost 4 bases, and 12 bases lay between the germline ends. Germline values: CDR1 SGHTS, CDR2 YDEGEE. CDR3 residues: CASSLRDGQKNIQYF. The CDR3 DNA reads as TGTGCCAGCAGCTTGAGGGACGGACAGAAAAACATTCAGTACTTC.

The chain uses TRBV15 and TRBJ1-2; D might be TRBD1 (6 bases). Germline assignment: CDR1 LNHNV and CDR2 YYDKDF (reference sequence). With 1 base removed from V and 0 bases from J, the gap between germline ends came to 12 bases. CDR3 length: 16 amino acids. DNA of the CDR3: TGTGCCACCAGCAGAGGCCGGGACAACCCTAACTATGGCTACACCTTC. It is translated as CATSRGRDNPNYGYTF.

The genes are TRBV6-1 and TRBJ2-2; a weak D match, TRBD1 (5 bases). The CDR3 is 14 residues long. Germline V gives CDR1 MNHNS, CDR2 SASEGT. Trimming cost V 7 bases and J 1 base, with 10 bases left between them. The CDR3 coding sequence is TGTGCCAGCAAGGCACAGGTGAACACCGGGGAGCTGTTTTTT. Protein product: CASKAQVNTGELFF.